This T cell receptor beta chain was recorded in a study of response to subunit inactivated influenza vaccine (dated by TCRdb to 2016 to 2019). Looking at the study overall: The study used deep quantitative T cell receptor repertoire profiling to track responses to a trivalent subunit inactivated influenza vaccine.

The library came from RT-PCR. Sequencing took place on an Illumina HiSeq 2500. TCRdb reanalyzed the raw reads on its own, using fastp at Q25 for trimming and MiXCR for clone calling, and kept in-frame beta chains. Rows are combined by CDR3 protein, so each entry shows the most common genes and DNA. This sample lists a few hundred thousand distinct CDR3 sequences; approximately 10% were detected once. The biggest ten clones account for 11% of the sample. This clonotype was seen more than once but under ten times. Its antigen is unknown. Base qualities are missing; no much larger clone stands one base away. Beyond this particular receptor, the publication reports: The authors proposed that each seasonal influenza vaccination may bring in only a limited number of new T cells.

V gives up 8 bases and J gives up 0 bases, and the segment between their germline ends measures 8 bases. The CDR3 contains 12 residues, cysteine and phenylalanine counted. Only CDR3 DNA remains: 36 bases, in frame from the first base. A further study also used this sample, focusing on T cells expressing NK-cell markers. Reported in the second study: The TCR beta cDNA libraries were made using 5'RACE template switching, a step that added both a universal primer site and unique molecular identifiers. TCR beta-chain repertoires were profiled in sorted CD3+CD56+NKG2C+, CD3+CD56+NKG2C- and CD3+CD56-NKG2C+ T-cell subsets from about 8 donors. Among the eight sequenced donors, only one was HCMV-seronegative, while the other seven were HCMV-seropositive. To restrict sorting to alphabetaTCR-expressing T cells, an anti-gammadeltaTCR antibody was added in several experiments. In roughly 6 donors, the dominant CD3+CD56+NKG2C+ clonotypes ranked among the top 10 CD8+ clonotypes, making up roughly 1.0-8% of CD8+ T cells. Those dominant clonotypes were again the most abundant among CD3+CD56-NKG2C+ cells in a handful of donors, at 28.3-60.1%. Whether the expanded NKG2C-expressing T cell clones were specific for HCMV antigens remained unclear. The study sequenced eight donors, all healthy volunteers chosen at random: three men and five women. A commercial ELISA kit detecting HCMV-specific IgG in serum was used to determine HCMV serostatus. Peripheral blood mononuclear cells were isolated from blood by Ficoll density gradient centrifugation. For roughly six donors, bulk peripheral blood T-cell repertoires were additionally sequenced from unsorted PBMC. Synthesis of cDNA was primed from the TCR beta constant segment and was followed by two consecutive PCR amplification steps. Sequencing of the libraries produced 2 x 150 bp reads on Illumina HiSeq 2000/2500, MiSeq or NextSeq. MIGEC handled demultiplexing of the reads and grouping by UMI, while MiTCR was used to assemble and quantify clonotypes. To exclude erroneous sequences, only TCR cDNA sequences supported by at least two reads were retained. The tcR package was used for downstream repertoire analysis, and clonotypes were matched across fractions by CDR3 nucleotide sequence plus V segment. Antigen specificity was annotated against VDJdb with VDJmatch, allowing one amino acid substitution in CDR3.

The source was PBMCs from blood, collected on the day of vaccination. The receptor comes from a man aged 50 to 60 who received an inactivated influenza vaccine. Donor details come from another sample of the same person, matched by shared clones. The chain links TRBV12-3 or TRBV12-4 with TRBJ2-7; a confident D gene designation cannot be given. The DNA sequence follows: TGTGCCAGCGCTGAGAGCTCCTACGAGCAGTACTTC. It codes for CASAESSYEQYF.